The source of this T cell receptor (beta chain) is a study of CD8 T cells in Susac syndrome. RNA amounts of roughly 0.45 to 1 ug underwent reverse transcription with random hexamers. From the immunoSEQ multiplex PCR reads, TCRdb called clonotypes with MiXCR, one entry per CDR3 protein. The sample contains almost 450,000 distinct CDR3 sequences, approximately 85% of which appear only once. The CDR3 has 17 residues. Trimming removed 3 bases at V and 1 base at J, with 18 bases between. Germline values: CDR1 SEHNR, CDR2 FQNEAQ (reference sequence). The sequencing sample was made of CD8+ T cells from PBMCs. The V and J genes are TRBV7-9 and TRBJ1-2; D is undetermined. The clonotype was recovered from a human donor with multiple sclerosis. This chain's CDR3 is CASSFIPDQEFNYGYTF. The CDR3 coding sequence is TGTGCCAGCAGCTTCATTCCGGACCAGGAGTTTAACTATGGCTACACCTTC. Filled out from reference TRBV7-9 and TRBJ1-2, the complete variable domain reads DTGVSQNPRHKITKRGQNVTFRCDPISEHNRLYWYRQTLGQGPEFLTYFQNEAQLEKSRLLSDRFSAERPKGSFSTLEIQRTEQGDSAMYLCASSFIPDQEFNYGYTFGSGTRLTVV.